One T cell receptor (beta chain) is described in this entry. The data originate from a study of technical replicates of blood from a few donors. CDR1 and CDR2 from the germline V gene are SGDLS and YYNGEE. The CDR3 contains 13 residues. V gave up 6 bases and J gave up 4 bases, with 10 bases separating them. Assay: immunoSEQ multiplex PCR; the TCRdb copy retains only in-frame clones and omits some. The sample carries 55,000 to 65,000 clones, about 86% recorded once. The chain recombines TRBV9 with TRBJ2-2, with no clear D. The TCR sequence derives from a human donor in good health. Some clones in this sample may be carry-over from other donors' samples. The sample consisted of PBMCs. The CDR3 protein is CASMSYSTGELFF. The CDR3 DNA reads TGTGCCAGCATGTCGTATAGCACCGGGGAGCTGTTTTTT.